This paragraph covers one T cell receptor beta chain sequence. The antigen is undetermined. The data are from a study of shared clonotypes between healthy human individuals. Measured with immunoSEQ multiplex PCR; TCRdb has only the in-frame clones, and not every one. The profile shows about 2.1 million clones, around 95% of them singletons. Per the germline V gene, CDR1 is SGHTS and CDR2 is YDEGEE. Trimming shortened V by 4 bases and J by 0 bases, and 20 bases separated the two germline ends. This CDR3 is built from 17 residues. CD8 cells regarded as naive lacked CD45RO, were positively chosen for CCR7, and omitted terminally differentiated effector memory CD45RA+ cells. General observations from the study: When compared with the clonotypes that were shared by all four sorted-subset donors, the non-shared clonotypes turned out to have lower generation probabilities.

Sequenced: naive CD8+ T cells from PBMCs. The V gene is TRBV5-8, the J gene TRBJ2-7; TRBD2 might be the D (6 bases). The receptor was derived from a young man in good health. Some clones in this sample may be carry-over from other donors' samples. The CDR3 DNA is TGTGCCAGCAGCCAGGTTATAGGGCGGGAACACTCCTACGAGCAGTACTTC. Its protein is CASSQVIGREHSYEQYF.